Below, 8 T cell receptor beta chains from the same sample are listed, as sequenced in a study of cytotoxic CD8 clonotypes in ibrutinib-treated CLL. Measured with immunoSEQ multiplex PCR; TCRdb has only the in-frame clones, and not every one. The sample includes some 76,000 clones, 83% of them seen just once. This specimen was PBMCs, taken after 24 months of ibrutinib treatment. These receptors all stem from a human donor with chronic lymphocytic leukemia.

The chain uses TRBV7-9 and TRBJ1-1; D remains unclear. Germline lookup yields CDR1 SEHNR and CDR2 FQNEAQ (reference sequence). CDR3 size: 15 residues. V dropped 5 bases and J dropped 4 bases, with 17 bases sitting between them. CDR3 bases: TGTGCCAGCAGCGAACGACATGGAGGATCCACTGAAGCTTTCTTT. Translating it yields CASSERHGGSTEAFF.

This clone was recorded only once. The J gene is TRBJ2-3, the V gene TRBV10-3; 14 bases match TRBD2. Per the germline V gene, CDR1 is ENHRY and CDR2 is SYGVKD. V lost 6 bases to trimming and J lost 5 bases; unmatched junction nucleotides: 4. This CDR3 has 15 residues. CDR3 protein: CAIRGTSGRGDTQYF. The CDR3 DNA reads TGTGCCATCAGGGGGACTAGCGGGAGAGGAGATACGCAGTATTTT.

V and J are TRBV15 and TRBJ2-7; TRBD2 matches 8 bases. V was pared by 6 bases and J by 7 bases, with 8 bases of the junction left unmatched. The CDR3 covers 13 residues. Germline assignment: CDR1 LNHNV and CDR2 YYDKDF (reference sequence). The CDR3 is CATSRSGKDEQYF. The CDR3 DNA follows: TGTGCCACCAGTCGTAGCGGGAAGGATGAGCAGTACTTC.

V is TRBV9 and J is TRBJ2-5, with TRBD1 identical over 7 bases. V lost 0 bases to trimming and J lost 2 bases; unmatched junction nucleotides: 4. The CDR3 runs 15 residues. Germline assignment: CDR1 SGDLS and CDR2 YYNGEE. CDR3 DNA sequence: TGTGCCAGCAGCGTAGAGGGGACAGCACAAGAGACCCAGTACTTC. Translated, it gives CASSVEGTAQETQYF. Variable domain in full (rest from reference TRBV9 and TRBJ2-5): DSGVTQTPKHLITATGQRVTLRCSPRSGDLSVYWYQQSLDQGLQFLIQYYNGEERAKGNILERFSAQQFPDLHSELNLSSLELGDSALYFCASSVEGTAQETQYFGPGTRLLVL.

This clone has only one observation. The CDR3 DNA reads TGTGCCAGCAGCTTGGGGCGCTCCACAGATACGCAGTATTTT. It translates to CASSLGRSTDTQYF. This rearrangement joins TRBV5-4 to TRBJ2-3; D remains ambiguous. The germline gives CDR1 SGHNT, CDR2 YYREEE (reference sequence). There are 14 residues in the CDR3. V gave up 0 bases and J gave up 2 bases, with 7 bases separating them. The whole variable domain, filled in from reference TRBV5-4 and TRBJ2-3, reads ETGVTQSPTHLIKTRGQQVTLRCSSQSGHNTVSWYQQALGQGPQFIFQYYREEENGRGNFPPRFSGLQFPNYSSELNVNALELDDSALYLCASSLGRSTDTQYFGPGTRLTVL.

The V gene is TRBV7-2, the J gene TRBJ2-7, with D uncertain. V gave up 2 bases and J gave up 2 bases, with 7 bases separating them. Germline loops: CDR1 SGHTA, CDR2 FQGNSA. This CDR3 is 13 amino acids long. CDR3 region: CASSLWATYEQYF. The CDR3 DNA is TGTGCCAGCAGCTTATGGGCCACCTACGAGCAGTACTTC.

The chain joins TRBV4-2 to TRBJ2-7; 8 bases line up with TRBD1. The CDR3 runs 15 residues. CDR1 and CDR2 (germline): LGHNA, YNFKEQ. Trimming removed 0 bases from V and 5 bases from J; junction bases left unmatched: 6. The CDR3 DNA follows: TGTGCCAGCAGCCAAGATTGGACAGGGACCAACGAGCAGTACTTC. Translation: CASSQDWTGTNEQYF.

This sequence joins TRBV5-4 and TRBJ1-1; tentative D call: TRBD1 (6 bases). The CDR3 is 13 amino acids. V shed 5 bases and J shed 4 bases, with 12 bases lying between them. Per the germline V gene, CDR1 is SGHNT and CDR2 is YYREEE (reference sequence). The CDR3: CASRLDSPTEAFF. CDR3 nucleotide sequence: TGTGCCAGCAGGCTGGACAGCCCCACTGAAGCTTTCTTT.